Below, 11 T cell receptor beta chains from the same sample are listed, as sequenced in a study of Graves' ophthalmopathy and Graves' hyperthyroidism. Researchers took RNA transcripts and amplified TCR beta CDR3 regions from them. HTBI-primed first-round RT-PCR preceded second-round multiplex PCR. TCRdb re-called the multiplex PCR reads through MiXCR, storing one row per CDR3 protein. The data hold a few hundred thousand distinct CDR3 sequences, with over 20% observed a single time. The material sequenced was peripheral blood. These receptors were collected from a woman aged 18-30 years with stable Graves' hyperthyroidism.

This clonotype appeared many times. This chain connects TRBV12-3 or TRBV12-4 to TRBJ2-5; D ambiguous. V lost 2 bases, J lost 7 bases, and 14 bases lay in between. This CDR3 region has 14 residues. The CDR3 sequence is CASSLSRPSRTQYF. Here the CDR3 DNA reads TGTGCCAGCAGTTTATCCCGGCCCTCGAGGACCCAGTACTTC.

This clonotype has a count of ten or more. The chain's CDR3 is CATSSTGRSEQYF. As DNA, the CDR3 is TGTGCCACCAGCAGTACAGGGAGAAGCGAGCAGTACTTC. The chain is built from TRBV15 and TRBJ2-7; D is possibly TRBD1 (6 bases). The germline V gene encodes CDR1 LNHNV and CDR2 YYDKDF (reference sequence). The CDR3 runs 13 residues. The V end was cut by 3 bases, the J end by 6 bases, with 12 bases between.

V gene TRBV19 combines with J gene TRBJ2-5, with 7 bases identical to TRBD2. The CDR3 length is 16 residues. V dropped 3 bases and J dropped 2; count of bases not matched to a gene: 9. The V gene's germline CDR1 is LNHDA and CDR2 SQIVND (reference sequence). CDR3 amino acids: CASSMGLTGGQETQYF. The CDR3 nucleotides read TGTGCCAGTAGTATGGGGCTGACGGGAGGTCAAGAGACCCAGTACTTC. The whole variable domain, remainder taken from reference TRBV19 and TRBJ2-5, is DGGITQSPKYLFRKEGQNVTLSCEQNLNHDAMYWYRQDPGQGLRLIYYSQIVNDFQKGDIAEGYSVSREKKESFPLTVTSAQKNPTAFYLCASSMGLTGGQETQYFGPGTRLLVL.

This clonotype was counted ten times or more. J is TRBJ2-5 and V is TRBV2; 8 bases fit TRBD1. Trimming at V came to 7 bases and at J to 5 bases, leaving 6 bases not matched to a gene. This CDR3 is 13 amino acids long. The germline V gene encodes CDR1 SNHLY and CDR2 FYNNEI. In DNA form, the CDR3 reads TGTGCCAGCAAGACAGGGGTATTTGAGACCCAGTACTTC. Translating gives CASKTGVFETQYF.

This clonotype was seen ten or more times. The chain joins TRBV20-1 to TRBJ1-2, with 7 nucleotides matching TRBD1. This CDR3 is 12 amino acids long. Per germline, CDR1 DFQATT and CDR2 SNEGSKA (reference sequence). Unmatched junction bases numbered 2, after V lost 6 bases and J lost 1 base. CDR3 sequence reads: CSADRNNYGYTF. CDR3 sequence (DNA): TGCAGTGCGGACAGGAATAACTATGGCTACACCTTC.

This clonotype has ten or more counts. This sequence joins TRBV18 and TRBJ2-7, with 8 bases aligning to TRBD2. CDR3 length: 18 residues. With 3 bases clipped from V and 0 bases from J, the junction kept 13 bases outside the gene matches. Germline lookup yields CDR1 KGHSH and CDR2 LQKENI. CDR3 bases: TGTGCCAGCTCACCCACCGCTGCTAGCGGGTCAAGCTCCTACGAGCAGTACTTC. Amino acid sequence: CASSPTAASGSSSYEQYF.

The chain links TRBV11-2 to TRBJ2-7; D is unresolved. The CDR3 totals 12 residues. The V gene lost 1 base and the J gene lost 5 bases, with 6 bases spanning the gap. The germline V gene has CDR1 SGHAT and CDR2 FQNNGV. The CDR3 loop reads CASSLAHHEQYF. The DNA of the CDR3 is TGTGCCAGCAGCTTAGCACACCACGAGCAGTACTTC.

This clonotype was observed many times. The gene calls are TRBV7-9 and TRBJ1-2, with TRBD1 as a possible D gene (5 bases). This CDR3 spans 13 amino acids. Germline CDR1 is SEHNR and CDR2 is FQNEAQ (reference sequence). Trimming removed 5 bases from V and 8 bases from J, with 15 bases in between. The DNA of the CDR3 is TGTGCCAGCAGCAATATCGGGGGTGAGGGCTACACCTTC. It encodes CASSNIGGEGYTF.

This clonotype was found many times. The genes are TRBV2 and TRBJ2-7; weak D call: TRBD1 (6 bases). CDR3 size: 12 residues. V gave up 3 bases and J gave up 5 bases, with 8 bases separating them. Germline V gives CDR1 SNHLY, CDR2 FYNNEI. The CDR3 DNA reads TGTGCCAGCAGTGATCAGGGGAACGAGCAGTACTTC. As protein: CASSDQGNEQYF.

This clonotype was found many times. The chain employs TRBV11-1 and TRBJ2-7, with 15 bases fitting TRBD2. Per the germline V gene, CDR1 is SGHAT and CDR2 is FQDESV (reference sequence). The junction had 14 bases not matched to a gene; V was cut back by 5 bases and J by 3 bases. The CDR3 has 19 residues. CDR3: CASSPAGGLAGGTLYEQYF. CDR3 DNA sequence: TGTGCCAGCAGCCCTGCGGGGGGACTAGCGGGAGGAACCCTCTACGAGCAGTACTTC.

The V gene is TRBV6-2 or TRBV6-3, the J gene TRBJ2-7; D remains ambiguous. The CDR3 contains 12 residues. From germline, CDR1 is MNHEY and CDR2 SVGEGT. V dropped 5 bases and J dropped 6 bases, with 11 bases sitting between them. CDR3 nucleotide sequence: TGTGCCAGCAGTGAGAGAGGTCCCGAGCAGTACTTC. Its translation: CASSERGPEQYF.